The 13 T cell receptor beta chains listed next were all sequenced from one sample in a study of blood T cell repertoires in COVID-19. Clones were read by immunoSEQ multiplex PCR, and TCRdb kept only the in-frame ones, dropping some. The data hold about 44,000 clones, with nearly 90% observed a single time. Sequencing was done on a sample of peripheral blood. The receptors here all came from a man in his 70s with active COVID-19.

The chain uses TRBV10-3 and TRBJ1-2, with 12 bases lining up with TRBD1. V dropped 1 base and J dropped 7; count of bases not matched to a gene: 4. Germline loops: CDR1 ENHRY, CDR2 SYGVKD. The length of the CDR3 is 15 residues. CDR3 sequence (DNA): TGTGCCATCAGTGAGTGGGACAGGGGGCGAAGTGGCTACACCTTC. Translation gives CAISEWDRGRSGYTF.

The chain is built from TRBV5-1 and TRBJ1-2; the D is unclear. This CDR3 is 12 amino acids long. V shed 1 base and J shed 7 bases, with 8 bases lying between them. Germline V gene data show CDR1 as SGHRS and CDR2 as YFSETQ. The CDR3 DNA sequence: TGCGCCAGCAGCTTGCCGGGGTCTGGCTACACCTTC. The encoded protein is CASSLPGSGYTF.

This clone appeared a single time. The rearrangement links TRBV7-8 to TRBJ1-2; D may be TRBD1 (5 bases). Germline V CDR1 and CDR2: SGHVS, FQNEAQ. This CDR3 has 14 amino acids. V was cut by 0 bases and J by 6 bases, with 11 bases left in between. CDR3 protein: CASSLAGQADGYTF. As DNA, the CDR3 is TGTGCCAGCAGCTTAGCGGGGCAGGCAGATGGCTACACCTTC.

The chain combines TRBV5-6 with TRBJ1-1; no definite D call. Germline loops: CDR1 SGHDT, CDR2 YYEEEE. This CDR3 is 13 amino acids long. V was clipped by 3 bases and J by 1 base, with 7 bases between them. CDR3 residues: CASSWAQNTEAFF. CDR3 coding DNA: TGTGCCAGCAGCTGGGCCCAGAACACTGAAGCTTTCTTT.

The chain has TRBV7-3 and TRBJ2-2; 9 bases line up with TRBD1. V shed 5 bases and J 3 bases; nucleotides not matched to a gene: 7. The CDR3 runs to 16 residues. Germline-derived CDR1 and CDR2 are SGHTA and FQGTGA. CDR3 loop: CASSATGGLDTGELFF. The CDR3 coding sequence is TGTGCCAGCAGCGCCACAGGGGGCTTGGACACCGGGGAGCTGTTTTTT. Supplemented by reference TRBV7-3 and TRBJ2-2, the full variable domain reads GAGVSQTPSNKVTEKGKYVELRCDPISGHTALYWYRQSLGQGPEFLIYFQGTGAADDSGLPNDRFFAVRPEGSVSTLKIQRTERGDSAVYLCASSATGGLDTGELFFGEGSRLTVL.

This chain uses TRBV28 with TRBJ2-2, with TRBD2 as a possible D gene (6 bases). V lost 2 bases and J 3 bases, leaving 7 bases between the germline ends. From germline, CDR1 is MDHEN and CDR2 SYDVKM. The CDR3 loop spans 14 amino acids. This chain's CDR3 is CASSLAGYTGELFF. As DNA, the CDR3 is TGTGCCAGCAGTTTAGCGGGGTACACCGGGGAGCTGTTTTTT. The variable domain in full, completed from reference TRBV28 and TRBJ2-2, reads DVKVTQSSRYLVKRTGEKVFLECVQDMDHENMFWYRQDPGLGLRLIYFSYDVKMKEKGDIPEGYSVSREKKERFSLILESASTNQTSMYLCASSLAGYTGELFFGEGSRLTVL.

CDR3 amino acids: CASSQVHRSSYNEQFF. In nucleotides, the CDR3 is TGTGCCAGCAGCCAAGTCCATCGGAGTTCCTACAATGAGCAGTTCTTC. The V call is TRBV7-3, the J call TRBJ2-1, with D hard to call. This CDR3 region has 16 residues. Trimming removed 5 bases at V and 1 base at J, with 15 bases between. Germline V lookup: CDR1 SGHTA, CDR2 FQGTGA.

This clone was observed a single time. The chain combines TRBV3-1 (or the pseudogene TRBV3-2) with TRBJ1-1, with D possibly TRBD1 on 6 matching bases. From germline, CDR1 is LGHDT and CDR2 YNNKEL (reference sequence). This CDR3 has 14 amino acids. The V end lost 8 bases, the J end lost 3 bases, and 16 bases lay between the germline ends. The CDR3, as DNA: TGTGCCAGCGCGACGAACCCAGGGGACACTGAAGCTTTCTTT. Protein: CASATNPGDTEAFF.

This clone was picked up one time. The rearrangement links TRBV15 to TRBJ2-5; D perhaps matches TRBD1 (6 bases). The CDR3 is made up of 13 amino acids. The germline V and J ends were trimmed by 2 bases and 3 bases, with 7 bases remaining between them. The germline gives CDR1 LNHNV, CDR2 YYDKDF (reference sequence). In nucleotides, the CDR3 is TGTGCCACCAGCAGACGGGACAAAGAGACCCAGTACTTC. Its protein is CATSRRDKETQYF.

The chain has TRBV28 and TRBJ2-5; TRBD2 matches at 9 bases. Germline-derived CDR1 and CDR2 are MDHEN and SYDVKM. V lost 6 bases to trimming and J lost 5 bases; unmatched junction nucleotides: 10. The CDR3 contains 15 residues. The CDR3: CASSSPAGGWETQYF. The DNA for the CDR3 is TGTGCCAGCAGCTCCCCCGCGGGGGGGTGGGAGACCCAGTACTTC.

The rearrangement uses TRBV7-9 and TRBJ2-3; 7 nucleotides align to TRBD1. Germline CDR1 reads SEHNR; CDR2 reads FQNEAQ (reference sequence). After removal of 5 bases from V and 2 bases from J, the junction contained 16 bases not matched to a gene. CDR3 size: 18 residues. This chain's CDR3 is CASSPLLGDRAFTDTQYF. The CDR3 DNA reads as TGTGCCAGCAGCCCCCTCCTCGGAGACAGGGCATTCACAGATACGCAGTATTTT.

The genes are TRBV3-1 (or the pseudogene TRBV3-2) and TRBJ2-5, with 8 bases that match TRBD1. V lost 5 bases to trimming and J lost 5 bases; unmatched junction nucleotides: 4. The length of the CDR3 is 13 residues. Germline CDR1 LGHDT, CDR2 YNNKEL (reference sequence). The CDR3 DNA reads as TGTGCCAGCAGCTTCGACAGGGGTGAGACCCAGTACTTC. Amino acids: CASSFDRGETQYF.

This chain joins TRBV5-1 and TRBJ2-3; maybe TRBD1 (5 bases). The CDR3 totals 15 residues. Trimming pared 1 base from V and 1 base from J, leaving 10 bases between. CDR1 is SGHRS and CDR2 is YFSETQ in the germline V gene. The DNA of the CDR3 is TGCGCCAGCAGCTTGTCAGGGATCGGCACAGATACGCAGTATTTT. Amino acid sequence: CASSLSGIGTDTQYF.